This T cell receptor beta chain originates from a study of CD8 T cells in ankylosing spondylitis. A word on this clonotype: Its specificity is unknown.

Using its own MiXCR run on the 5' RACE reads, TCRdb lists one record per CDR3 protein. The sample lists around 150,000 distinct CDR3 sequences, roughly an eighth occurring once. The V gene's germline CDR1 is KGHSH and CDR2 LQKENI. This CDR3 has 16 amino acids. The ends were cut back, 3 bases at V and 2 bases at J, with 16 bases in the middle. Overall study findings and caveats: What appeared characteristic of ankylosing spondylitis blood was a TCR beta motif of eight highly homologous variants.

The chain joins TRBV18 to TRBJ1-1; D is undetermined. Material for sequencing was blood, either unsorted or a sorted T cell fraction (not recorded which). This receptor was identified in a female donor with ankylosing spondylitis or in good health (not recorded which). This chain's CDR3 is CASSPGSETLNTEAFF. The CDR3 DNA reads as TGTGCCAGCTCACCGGGATCCGAGACACTTAACACTGAAGCTTTCTTT.